These 12 T cell receptor beta chains originate from one sample sequenced in a study of T-cell reconstitution after alpha-beta-depleted transplantation in children. A library of TCRbeta sequences, prepared with unique molecular identifiers, was generated. Each CDR3 protein gets one entry after TCRdb re-called the PCR reads with MiXCR. Among more than 450,000 distinct CDR3 sequences listed, approximately 20% were seen once. The sample was PBMCs from the stem cell graft donor, taken from the stem cell graft. The source is a human donor who donated a stem cell graft to a child with acute lymphoblastic leukemia.

The V call is TRBV28, the J call TRBJ1-4; 8 nucleotides match TRBD1. Trimming removed 4 bases from V and 16 bases from J; junction bases left unmatched: 8. Germline V gives CDR1 MDHEN, CDR2 SYDVKM. The CDR3 runs to 12 residues. This CDR3 is CASSSPQGAKFF. In DNA form, the CDR3 reads TGTGCCAGCAGTTCCCCCCAGGGGGCCAAGTTTTTT.

This clonotype was seen a few times. J is TRBJ2-7 and V is TRBV5-1, with D possibly being TRBD2 (6 bases). The V end lost 0 bases, the J end lost 3 bases, and 10 bases lay between the germline ends. Germline CDR1 SGHRS, CDR2 YFSETQ. The CDR3 is made up of 14 amino acids. CDR3 nucleotide sequence: TGCGCCAGCAGCTTGGCAATGACTAGCTACGAGCAGTACTTC. It encodes CASSLAMTSYEQYF.

This clonotype showed up just a few times. CDR3 sequence reads: CASSEYGAFKNIQYF. The CDR3 coding sequence is TGTGCCAGCAGTGAATATGGGGCCTTCAAAAACATTCAGTACTTC. The rearrangement uses TRBV25-1 and TRBJ2-4, with D perhaps matching TRBD1 (5 bases). V was pared by 0 bases and J by 3 bases, with 9 bases between. The CDR3 length is 15 residues. In germline, CDR1 is MGHDK, CDR2 SYGVNS.

The rearrangement uses TRBV9 and TRBJ2-7; a weak D match, TRBD2 (6 bases). Germline V gene lookup returns CDR1 SGDLS and CDR2 YYNGEE. The CDR3 is 14 amino acids. Between the trimmed V and J ends, which lost 4 bases and 5 bases, there was a span of 16 bases. As DNA, the CDR3 is TGTGCCAGCAGCTATGGGGGGAGTGGCCACGAGCAGTACTTC. This sequence encodes CASSYGGSGHEQYF.

This sequence joins TRBV28 and TRBJ1-5; 8 positions match TRBD1. V lost 3 bases to trimming and J lost 1 base; unmatched junction nucleotides: 5. The CDR3 has 16 residues. CDR1 and CDR2 from the germline V gene are MDHEN and SYDVKM. The CDR3 coding sequence is TGTGCCAGCAGTTTCCTGGGACAGGCAAGCAATCAGCCCCAGCATTTT. It translates to CASSFLGQASNQPQHF. Full variable domain (remainder filled in from reference TRBV28 and TRBJ1-5): DVKVTQSSRYLVKRTGEKVFLECVQDMDHENMFWYRQDPGLGLRLIYFSYDVKMKEKGDIPEGYSVSREKKERFSLILESASTNQTSMYLCASSFLGQASNQPQHFGDGTRLSIL.

The J gene is TRBJ2-2, the V gene TRBV12-3 or TRBV12-4, with D possibly TRBD1 on 6 matching bases. Trimming removed 6 bases at V and 4 bases at J, with 21 bases between. There are 17 residues in the CDR3. CDR3 coding DNA: TGTGCCAGCAGATCTGTTTACAGGGTATTCGGCACCGGGGAGCTGTTTTTT. Translation: CASRSVYRVFGTGELFF.

V gene TRBV5-1 combines with J gene TRBJ2-7, with TRBD2 identical over 10 bases. Trimming took 2 bases from V and 0 from J; bases not matched to a gene: 11. Germline V lookup: CDR1 SGHRS, CDR2 YFSETQ. The CDR3 is 18 residues long. In DNA, the CDR3 is TGCGCCAGCAGCTTCTCCGCATTTAGCGGGAGGTTCTCCTACGAGCAGTACTTC. It codes for CASSFSAFSGRFSYEQYF. Using reference TRBV5-1 and TRBJ2-7 for the parts outside the CDR3, the full variable domain is KAGVTQTPRYLIKTRGQQVTLSCSPISGHRSVSWYQQTPGQGLQFLFEYFSETQRNKGNFPGRFSGRQFSNSRSEMNVSTLELGDSALYLCASSFSAFSGRFSYEQYFGPGTRLTVT.

This clonotype has a handful of counts. The chain joins TRBV20-1 to TRBJ1-5; D gene uncertain. The CDR3 totals 16 residues. Germline lookup yields CDR1 DFQATT and CDR2 SNEGSKA (reference sequence). V was trimmed by 2 bases and J by 4 bases, leaving 18 bases between them. Here the CDR3 DNA reads TGCAGTGCTAGATTCCACAAAAGAGAGTCGAATCAGCCCCAGCATTTT. It translates to CSARFHKRESNQPQHF.

V gene TRBV19 combines with J gene TRBJ1-5, with TRBD1 identical over 8 bases. The CDR3 spans 16 residues. The V segment lost 3 bases and the J segment 3 bases; nucleotides outside the gene matches: 7. Germline values: CDR1 LNHDA, CDR2 SQIVND (reference sequence). CDR3 in amino acids: CASSIPDRGVNQPQHF. The CDR3 DNA is TGTGCCAGTAGTATTCCCGACAGGGGCGTCAATCAGCCCCAGCATTTT.

This clonotype appeared once. CDR3 bases: TGTGCCACCGACGGAGTCACCTACGAGCAGTACTTC. Translation gives CATDGVTYEQYF. The gene calls are TRBV24-1 and TRBJ2-7; D ambiguous. The germline V gene encodes CDR1 KGHDR and CDR2 SFDVKD. V shed 9 bases and J shed 2 bases, with 10 bases lying between them. The length of the CDR3 is 12 residues.

This clonotype was counted between two and nine times. The chain is built from TRBV27 and TRBJ2-3, with a tentative D call TRBD1 (6 bases). V shed 6 bases and J shed 0 bases, with 10 bases lying between them. Germline-derived CDR1 and CDR2 are MNHEY and SMNVEV (reference sequence). CDR3 length: 14 residues. The CDR3 here is CASRSTGSTDTQYF. CDR3 sequence (DNA): TGTGCCAGCAGGTCGACAGGAAGCACAGATACGCAGTATTTT.

V gene TRBV20-1 combines with J gene TRBJ2-1, with 9 bases matching TRBD2. The V gene's germline CDR1 is DFQATT and CDR2 SNEGSKA (reference sequence). Unmatched junction bases numbered 8, after V lost 5 bases and J lost 0 bases. This CDR3 region has 16 residues. In DNA, the CDR3 is TGCAGTGCTCGCCAACTAGCGGGTAGCTCCTACAATGAGCAGTTCTTC. As protein: CSARQLAGSSYNEQFF.